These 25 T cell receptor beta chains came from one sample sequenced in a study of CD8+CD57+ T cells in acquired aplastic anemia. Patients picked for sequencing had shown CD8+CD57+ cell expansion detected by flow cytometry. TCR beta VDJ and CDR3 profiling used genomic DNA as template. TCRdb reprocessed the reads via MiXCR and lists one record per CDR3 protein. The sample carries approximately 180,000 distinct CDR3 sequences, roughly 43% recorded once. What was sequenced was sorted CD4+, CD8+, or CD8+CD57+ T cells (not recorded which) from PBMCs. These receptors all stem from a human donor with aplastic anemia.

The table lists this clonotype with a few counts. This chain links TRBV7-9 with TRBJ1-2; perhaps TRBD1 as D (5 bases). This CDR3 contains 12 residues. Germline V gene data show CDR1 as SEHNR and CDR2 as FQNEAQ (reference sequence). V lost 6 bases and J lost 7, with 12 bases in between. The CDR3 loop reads CASSPGLVGYTF. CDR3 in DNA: TGTGCCAGCAGTCCAGGGCTCGTTGGCTACACCTTC.

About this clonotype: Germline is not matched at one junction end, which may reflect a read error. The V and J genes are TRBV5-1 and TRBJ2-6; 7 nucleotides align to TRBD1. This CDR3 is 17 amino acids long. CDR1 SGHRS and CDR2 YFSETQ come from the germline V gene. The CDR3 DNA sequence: TGCGCCAGCAGCTTAGGACAGGCACGCTCTGGGGCCAACGCCCTGACTTTC. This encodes CASSLGQARSGANALTF.

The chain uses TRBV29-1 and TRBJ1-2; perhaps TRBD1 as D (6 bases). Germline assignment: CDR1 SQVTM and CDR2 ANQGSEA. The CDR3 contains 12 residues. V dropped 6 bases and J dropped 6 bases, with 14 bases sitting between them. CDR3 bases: TGCAGCGTCCTACAGGGAACCGATGGCTACACCTTC. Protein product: CSVLQGTDGYTF.

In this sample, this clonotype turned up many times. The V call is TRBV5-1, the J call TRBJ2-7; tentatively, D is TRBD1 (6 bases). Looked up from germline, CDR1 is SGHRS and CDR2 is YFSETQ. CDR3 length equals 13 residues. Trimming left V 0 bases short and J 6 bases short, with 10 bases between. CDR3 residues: CASSLVRGAEQYF. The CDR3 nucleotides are TGCGCCAGCAGCTTGGTCAGGGGCGCCGAGCAGTACTTC.

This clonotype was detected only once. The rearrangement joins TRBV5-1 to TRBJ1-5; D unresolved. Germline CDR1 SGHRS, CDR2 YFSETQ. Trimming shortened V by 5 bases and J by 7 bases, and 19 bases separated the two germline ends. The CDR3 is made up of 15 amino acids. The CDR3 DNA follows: TGCGCCAGCAGTCTCAGCCCCTGGGTGCGGCAGCCCCAGCATTTT. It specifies CASSLSPWVRQPQHF.

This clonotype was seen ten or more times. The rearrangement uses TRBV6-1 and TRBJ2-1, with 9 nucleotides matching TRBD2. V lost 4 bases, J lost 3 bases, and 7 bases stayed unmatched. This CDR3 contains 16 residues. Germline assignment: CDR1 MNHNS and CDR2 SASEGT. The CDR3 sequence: CASSVSGGDYYNEQFF. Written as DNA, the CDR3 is TGTGCCAGCAGTGTTAGCGGGGGCGATTACTACAATGAGCAGTTCTTC.

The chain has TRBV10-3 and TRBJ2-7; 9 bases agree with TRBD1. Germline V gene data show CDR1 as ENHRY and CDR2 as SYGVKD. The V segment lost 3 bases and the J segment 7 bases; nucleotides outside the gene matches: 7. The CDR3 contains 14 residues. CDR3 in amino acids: CAISDRTGGAEQYF. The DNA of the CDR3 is TGTGCCATCAGTGACCGAACAGGGGGCGCAGAGCAGTACTTC.

Written as DNA, the CDR3 is TGTGCCACCAGTGATCAGGTTCAAGAGACCCAGTACTTC. It is translated as CATSDQVQETQYF. J is TRBJ2-5 and V is TRBV24-1; D remains unclear. Germline V CDR1 and CDR2: KGHDR, SFDVKD. V lost 3 bases, J lost 2 bases, and 6 bases lay in between. This CDR3 region has 13 residues.

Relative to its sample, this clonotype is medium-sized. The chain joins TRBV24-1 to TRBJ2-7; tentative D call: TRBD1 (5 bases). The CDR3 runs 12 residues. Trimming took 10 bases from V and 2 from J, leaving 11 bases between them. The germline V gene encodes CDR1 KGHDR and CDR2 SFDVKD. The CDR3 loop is CATADRPYEQYF. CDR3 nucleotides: TGTGCCACTGCTGACAGACCCTACGAGCAGTACTTC.

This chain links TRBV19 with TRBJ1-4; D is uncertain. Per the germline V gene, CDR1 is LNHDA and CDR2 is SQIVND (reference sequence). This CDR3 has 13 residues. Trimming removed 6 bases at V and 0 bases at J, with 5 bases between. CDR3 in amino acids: CASRATTNEKLFF. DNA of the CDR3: TGTGCCAGTAGGGCCACAACTAATGAAAAACTGTTTTTT.

For the CDR3, the DNA is TGCAGTGTACGACCCGGGCCCTCGCACGGCGCAGATACGCAGTATTTT. Amino acids: CSVRPGPSHGADTQYF. This chain uses TRBV20-1 with TRBJ2-3, with D unclear. V was pared by 7 bases and J by 4 bases, with 24 bases between. Germline CDR1 is DFQATT and CDR2 is SNEGSKA (reference sequence). The CDR3 totals 16 residues.

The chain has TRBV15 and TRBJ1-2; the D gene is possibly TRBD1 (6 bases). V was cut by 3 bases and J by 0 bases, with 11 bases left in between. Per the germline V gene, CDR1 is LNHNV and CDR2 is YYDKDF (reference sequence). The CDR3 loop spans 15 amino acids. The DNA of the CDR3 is TGTGCCACCAGCAGCTTAGGGGGGGCTAACTATGGCTACACCTTC. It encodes CATSSLGGANYGYTF.

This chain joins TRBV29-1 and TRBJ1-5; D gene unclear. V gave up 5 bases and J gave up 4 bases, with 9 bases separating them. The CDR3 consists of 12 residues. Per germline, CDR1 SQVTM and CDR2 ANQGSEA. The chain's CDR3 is CSVQDGNQPQHF. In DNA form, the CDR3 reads TGCAGCGTTCAGGATGGGAATCAGCCCCAGCATTTT.

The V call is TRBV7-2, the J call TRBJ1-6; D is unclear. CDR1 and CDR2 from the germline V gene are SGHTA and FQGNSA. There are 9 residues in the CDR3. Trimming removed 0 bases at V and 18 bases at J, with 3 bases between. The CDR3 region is CASSLAPHF. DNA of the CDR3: TGTGCCAGCAGCTTAGCCCCCCACTTT.

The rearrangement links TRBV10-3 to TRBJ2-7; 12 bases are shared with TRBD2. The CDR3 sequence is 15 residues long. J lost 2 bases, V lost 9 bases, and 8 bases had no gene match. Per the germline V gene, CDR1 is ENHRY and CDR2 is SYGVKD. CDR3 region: CAITTSGGQTYEQYF. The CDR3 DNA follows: TGTGCCATAACGACTAGCGGGGGACAAACCTACGAGCAGTACTTC.

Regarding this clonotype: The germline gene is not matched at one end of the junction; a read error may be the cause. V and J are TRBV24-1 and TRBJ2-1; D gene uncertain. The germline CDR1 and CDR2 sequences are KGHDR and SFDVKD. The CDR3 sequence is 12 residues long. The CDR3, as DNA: TGTGCCGCCAGTGATTTGTGGGGTGAGCAGCTCTTC. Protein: CAASDLWGEQLF.

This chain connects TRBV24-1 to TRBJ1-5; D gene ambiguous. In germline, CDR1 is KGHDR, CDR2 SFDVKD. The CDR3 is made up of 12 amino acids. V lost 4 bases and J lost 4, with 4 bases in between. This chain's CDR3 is CATSDQNQPQHF. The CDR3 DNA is TGTGCCACCAGTGACCAGAATCAGCCCCAGCATTTT.

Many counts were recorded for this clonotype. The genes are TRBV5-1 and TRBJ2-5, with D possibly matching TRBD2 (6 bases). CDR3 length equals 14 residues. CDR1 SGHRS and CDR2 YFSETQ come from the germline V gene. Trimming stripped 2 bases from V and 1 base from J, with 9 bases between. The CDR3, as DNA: TGCGCCAGCAGCTTTACTAGCCTCCAAGAGACCCAGTACTTC. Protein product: CASSFTSLQETQYF.

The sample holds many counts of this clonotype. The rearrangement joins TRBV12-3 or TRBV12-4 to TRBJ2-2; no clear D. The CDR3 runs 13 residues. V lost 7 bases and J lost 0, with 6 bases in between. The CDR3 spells CASKYTNTGELFF. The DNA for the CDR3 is TGTGCCAGCAAGTACACGAACACCGGGGAGCTGTTTTTT.

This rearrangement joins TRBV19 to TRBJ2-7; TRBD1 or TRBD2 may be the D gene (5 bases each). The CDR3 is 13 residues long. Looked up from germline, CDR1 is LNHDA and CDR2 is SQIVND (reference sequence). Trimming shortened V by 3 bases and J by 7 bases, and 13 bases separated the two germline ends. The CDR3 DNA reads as TGTGCCAGTAGTATTCCGGGGCTGGGAGAGCAGTACTTC. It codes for CASSIPGLGEQYF.

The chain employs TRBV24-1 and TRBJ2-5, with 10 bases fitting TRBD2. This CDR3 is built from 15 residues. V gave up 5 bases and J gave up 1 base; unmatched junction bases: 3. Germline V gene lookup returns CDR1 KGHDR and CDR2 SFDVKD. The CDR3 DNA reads TGTGCCACCAGTGCAGCGGGAGGGCCCCAAGAGACCCAGTACTTC. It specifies CATSAAGGPQETQYF.

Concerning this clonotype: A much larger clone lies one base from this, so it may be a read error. The CDR3 sequence is CASSHAGGAGELFF. The CDR3 DNA reads TGTGCCAGCAGCCATGCGGGGGGCGCCGGGGAGCTGTTTTTT. The rearrangement uses TRBV14 and TRBJ2-2; 8 nucleotides line up with TRBD2. J was trimmed by 6 bases and V by 3 bases; bases with no gene match: 3. The CDR3 covers 14 residues. Germline-derived CDR1 and CDR2 are SGHDN and FVKESK.

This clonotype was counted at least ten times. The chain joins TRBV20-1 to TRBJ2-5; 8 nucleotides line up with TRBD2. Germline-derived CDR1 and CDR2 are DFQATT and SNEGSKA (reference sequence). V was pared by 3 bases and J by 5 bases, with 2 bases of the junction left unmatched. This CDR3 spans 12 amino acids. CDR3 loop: CSASGGGETQYF. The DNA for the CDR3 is TGCAGTGCTAGCGGGGGGGGGGAGACCCAGTACTTC.

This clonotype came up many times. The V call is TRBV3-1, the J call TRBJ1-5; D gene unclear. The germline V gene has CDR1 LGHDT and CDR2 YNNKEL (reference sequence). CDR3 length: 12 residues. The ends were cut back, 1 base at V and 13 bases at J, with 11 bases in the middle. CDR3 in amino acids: CASSQGSWGQHF. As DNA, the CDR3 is TGTGCCAGCAGCCAAGGGTCCTGGGGACAGCATTTT.

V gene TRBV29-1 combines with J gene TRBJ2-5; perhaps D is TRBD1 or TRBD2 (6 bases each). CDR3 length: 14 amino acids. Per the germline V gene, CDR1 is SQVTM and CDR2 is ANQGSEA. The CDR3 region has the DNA TGCATCGGTTTGGGGGGCTTCTACCAAGAGACCCAGTACTTC. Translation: CIGLGGFYQETQYF.